This T cell receptor beta chain is from a study of blood T cells in healthy people across ages. A second PCR, run for roughly 7 to 11 cycles, used a sample-barcoded 5' primer plus a J-beta primer mix. Each of the cDNA molecules was tagged by a template-switch adaptor with 12 random nucleotides. TCRdb independently ran MiXCR on the 5' RACE reads; one entry per CDR3 protein. The data show some 710,000 distinct CDR3 sequences, 35% to 50% seen once. V was cut by 0 bases and J by 3 bases, with 3 bases left in between. Germline loops: CDR1 SEHNR, CDR2 FQNEAQ (reference sequence). The CDR3 has 12 residues. Ten or more counts support this clonotype.

The chain is built from TRBV7-9 and TRBJ2-7; the D is unclear. The sequence came from a man older than 75 in good health. The sequencing input was blood. The CDR3 coding sequence is TGTGCCAGCAGCTTAGCTCACTACGAGCAGTACTTC. As protein: CASSLAHYEQYF.